This T cell receptor beta chain was retrieved from a study of T cells after yellow fever vaccination. Study-wide results and limits: Abundant bulk-derived clonotypes could contaminate FACS-sorted repertoires. Across the CD4 and CD8 compartments, a small share of clonotypes was present in both.

UMIs were added to TCR cDNA along with a universal primer site when it was made by 5'RACE template switching. TCRdb ran MiXCR on the 5' RACE reads and lists one entry per CDR3 protein. The table includes approximately 600,000 distinct CDR3 sequences, around an eighth detected once. Trimming cost V 3 bases and J 5 bases; bases outside gene matches: 8. The CDR3 sequence is 15 residues long. About this clonotype itself: What it binds is not known.

The TCR originated in a man between 25 and 39 years old who received the YFV17D yellow fever vaccine. V usage is TRBV12-3 or TRBV12-4 and J usage is TRBJ2-7; 9 bases are shared with TRBD2. The material was PBMCs, obtained on the day of the yellow fever booster vaccination. DNA of the CDR3: TGTGCCAGCAGTTTCGGGGCGGGAGGGTCCCACGAGCAGTACTTC. Encoded protein: CASSFGAGGSHEQYF.